Listed below are T cell receptor beta chains from one sample, sequenced in a study of blood T cell repertoires in COVID-19. Assay used: immunoSEQ multiplex PCR; TCRdb lists only in-frame clones, some missing. The table records 130,000 or so clones, 85% to 90% of them present only once. Material: peripheral blood. The origin of the receptors is a man in his sixties with acute or convalescent COVID-19. CDR3s include the opening cysteine and the closing phenylalanine or tryptophan. Fields, in order: J gene, clone size, V gene, D gene, CDR3 DNA, CDR3 protein. A D gene is named only where the DNA matches it firmly. Not all rows give a size; the values are once, few, many and, for expanded clones, a class.

TRBJ2-7,-,TRBV20-1,TRBD2,TGCAGTGCTAGTATCGGGACTAGCGGTTACGAGCAGTACTTC,CSASIGTSGYEQYF
TRBJ2-7,-,TRBV19,-,TGTGCCAGTGCTCCCCAGGGGAGCTCCTACGAGCAGTACTTC,CASAPQGSSYEQYF
TRBJ2-3,-,TRBV5-6,TRBD2,TGTGCCAGCAGCCGACGGACTAGCGGGAGTGGGGCAGATACGCAGTATTTT,CASSRRTSGSGADTQYF
TRBJ2-5,few,TRBV28,TRBD2,TGTGCCAGCCGGGGGAGCGGGAGCGGGACCCAGTACTTC,CASRGSGSGTQYF
TRBJ1-2,-,TRBV6-1,-,TGTGCCAGCAGTGAAGGTGGGAGTAGCTATGGCTACACCTTC,CASSEGGSSYGYTF
TRBJ1-5,-,TRBV19,-,TGTGCCAGTAGTTATGACACCAGGCCCCAGCATTTT,CASSYDTRPQHF
TRBJ2-2,-,TRBV29-1,TRBD2,TGCAGCGTCACGGGACTAGCGGGGCCCACCGGGGAGCTGTTTTTT,CSVTGLAGPTGELFF
TRBJ2-2,-,TRBV11-2,-,TGTGCCAGCAGCTTAGTTGAGGGCACCGGGGAGCTGTTTTTT,CASSLVEGTGELFF
TRBJ2-7,-,TRBV24-1,TRBD1,TGTGCCACCAGTCCCAGGGGGAATAGTTACGAGCAGTACTTC,CATSPRGNSYEQYF
TRBJ2-5,-,TRBV11-2,-,TGTGCCAGCAGCTTGGCCCGGGACAAGGAAGAGACCCAGTACTTC,CASSLARDKEETQYF
TRBJ2-1,-,TRBV19,TRBD2,TGTGCCAGTAGTACCCCAAGGTCCACTAGCGGGAGGGGGAATGAGCAGTTCTTC,CASSTPRSTSGRGNEQFF
TRBJ2-3,-,TRBV28,TRBD2,TGTGCCAGCAGTAGGGTGACTAGCGGAGCCACAGATACGCAGTATTTT,CASSRVTSGATDTQYF
TRBJ2-7,-,TRBV5-4,TRBD2,TGTGCCAGCAGCTTGGATATACGGACTAGCGTCTCCTACGAGCAGTACTTC,CASSLDIRTSVSYEQYF
TRBJ1-5,-,TRBV19,-,TGTGCCAGTCACCAGGGGAGCAATCAGCCCCAGCATTTT,CASHQGSNQPQHF
TRBJ2-7,once,TRBV11-3,-,TGTGCCAGCAGCTTTGGTGCAGGGAACGAGCAGTACTTC,CASSFGAGNEQYF
TRBJ2-7,-,TRBV11-2,-,TGTGCCAGCAGCTCCTCTACGGGAGTCTACGAGCAGTACTTC,CASSSSTGVYEQYF
TRBJ1-1,-,TRBV7-9,TRBD1,TGTGCCAGCAGCCGACAGGGGGCGGAAACTGAAGCTTTCTTT,CASSRQGAETEAFF
TRBJ1-1,-,TRBV5-6,-,TGTGCCAGCAGCTTGGTAATACAGATGAACACTGAAGCTTTCTTT,CASSLVIQMNTEAFF
TRBJ1-2,few,TRBV6-5,-,TGTGCCAGCAGTTACTCGAGAGACGCGGGGGGCTACACCTTC,CASSYSRDAGGYTF
TRBJ1-5,-,TRBV19,TRBD1,TGTGCCAGTAGTATGGGACAGGGCCGCAATCAGCCCCAGCATTTT,CASSMGQGRNQPQHF
TRBJ1-4,-,TRBV7-6,TRBD1,TGTGCCAGCAGCCTAGGACAGGGGAATGAAAAACTGTTTTTT,CASSLGQGNEKLFF
TRBJ2-2,-,TRBV25-1,-,TGTGCCAGCAGTGTTCAGACATACACCGGGGAGCTGTTTTTT,CASSVQTYTGELFF
TRBJ2-5,once,TRBV28,TRBD1,TGTGCCAGCAGTCCCCCCACAGGGGCCGCAGAGACCCAGTACTTC,CASSPPTGAAETQYF
TRBJ1-5,-,TRBV6-5,-,TGTGCCAGCAGTTACGTAGGGGTAAGCAATCAGCCCCAGCATTTT,CASSYVGVSNQPQHF
TRBJ1-6,-,TRBV27,-,TGTGCCAGCAGTTTTGTGGAGAGCGGATCACCCCTCCACTTT,CASSFVESGSPLHF
TRBJ2-1,few,TRBV24-1,TRBD1,TGTGCCACCAGTGATTCCCGGACAGGGGTGGAAGATGAGCAGTTCTTC,CATSDSRTGVEDEQFF
TRBJ2-3,-,TRBV28,-,TGTGCCAGCAGAGGGGGATTTCTTAGCACAGATACGCAGTATTTT,CASRGGFLSTDTQYF
TRBJ1-2,-,TRBV29-1,-,TGCAGCGTTGGGGGGGGCAGCTATGGCTACACCTTC,CSVGGGSYGYTF
TRBJ1-2,-,TRBV5-1,TRBD1,TGCGCCAGCAGCTCTGCCGGGACAGGGGCGAGGAACTATGGCTACACCTTC,CASSSAGTGARNYGYTF
TRBJ2-2,-,TRBV7-6,TRBD2,TGTGCCAGCAGCTTAGAACCGGGACTAGCCCTCGGCGGGGAGCTGTTTTTT,CASSLEPGLALGGELFF
TRBJ2-2,-,TRBV15,-,TGTGCCACCAGCAGAGCGTCCCCGCCGGACACCGGGGAGCTGTTTTTT,CATSRASPPDTGELFF
TRBJ1-2,-,TRBV24-1,TRBD1,TGTGCCACCAGTGACTTTAACAGGGGCCGGGGGAACTATGGCTACACCTTC,CATSDFNRGRGNYGYTF
TRBJ1-1,-,TRBV2,-,TGTGCCAGCAGTGAAATAAATTCTGAAGCTTTCTTT,CASSEINSEAFF
TRBJ2-7,-,TRBV7-9,TRBD2,TGTGCCAGCAGCTCCGGGACTAGCGGGATCCCCCACGAGCAGTACTTC,CASSSGTSGIPHEQYF
TRBJ2-1,-,TRBV24-1,TRBD1,TGTGCCACCAGTGTAGCTAGGGACAGGGGATACAATGAGCAGTTCTTC,CATSVARDRGYNEQFF
TRBJ1-3,-,TRBV19,-,TGTGCCAGTAGGTGGGACAACTCTGGAAACACCATATATTTT,CASRWDNSGNTIYF
TRBJ2-1,-,TRBV27,TRBD2,TGTGCCAGCGGGGGCGGTCTTTCGGGACTAGCGGGTGAGCAGTTCTTC,CASGGGLSGLAGEQFF
TRBJ1-2,-,TRBV5-1,TRBD1,TGCGCCAGCAGCTCAGACAGGGAGCGGAGCTACACCTTC,CASSSDRERSYTF
TRBJ1-5,-,TRBV29-1,-,TGCAGCGTCCTTGATGAACATAGCAATCAGCCCCAGCATTTT,CSVLDEHSNQPQHF
TRBJ1-2,-,TRBV28,TRBD1,TGTGCCAGCAGCCTTCGACAGGGATGGTACACCTTC,CASSLRQGWYTF
TRBJ1-2,-,TRBV7-2,TRBD1,TGTGCCAGCAGCCCCGGACAGGCTTTTAACTATGGCTACACCTTC,CASSPGQAFNYGYTF
TRBJ1-2,once,TRBV6-4,TRBD1,TGTGCCAGCAGCGCCACCGGGACAGGGGGCTTTGATGGCTACACCTTC,CASSATGTGGFDGYTF
TRBJ2-3,-,TRBV9,TRBD2,TGTGCCAGCAGCGTAGGAGGCGGGAGTCTAACAGATACGCAGTATTTT,CASSVGGGSLTDTQYF
TRBJ2-7,-,TRBV4-2,-,TGTGCCAGCAGCCAAGATGAGCCCTCCCTCGGGGGCGAGCAGTACTTC,CASSQDEPSLGGEQYF
TRBJ1-1,-,TRBV21-1,-,TGTGCCAGCAGCAAAACGAGACAGGGGAACACTGAAGCTTTCTTT,CASSKTRQGNTEAFF
TRBJ2-3,once,TRBV19,-,TGTGCCAGTAGTATCGCCCCGGGAGATACGCAGTATTTT,CASSIAPGDTQYF
TRBJ1-1,once,TRBV25-1,-,TGTGCCAGCAGCGGAGACCCACTCGACACTGAAGCTTTCTTT,CASSGDPLDTEAFF
TRBJ2-7,-,TRBV28,-,TGTGCCAGCAGTTTCGGCGGGACGGGGTACGAGCAGTACTTC,CASSFGGTGYEQYF
TRBJ2-7,-,TRBV6-5,-,TGTGCCACAGAATGGGGACTCCTGACCCGGGAGCAGTACTTC,CATEWGLLTREQYF
TRBJ2-3,-,TRBV28,TRBD1,TGTGCCAGCAGTTCCGGACAGGGGACAGATACGCAGTATTTT,CASSSGQGTDTQYF
TRBJ1-4,-,TRBV4-3,-,TGCGCCAGCAGCCAAGACAGTTATAATGAAAAACTGTTTTTT,CASSQDSYNEKLFF
TRBJ1-3,-,TRBV7-9,-,TGTGCCAGCAGCCCCGCCCGGGTCTCTGGAAACACCATATATTTT,CASSPARVSGNTIYF
TRBJ2-4,-,TRBV27,-,TGTGCCAGCAGTTTGGGGCGAGCCAAAAACATTCAGTACTTC,CASSLGRAKNIQYF